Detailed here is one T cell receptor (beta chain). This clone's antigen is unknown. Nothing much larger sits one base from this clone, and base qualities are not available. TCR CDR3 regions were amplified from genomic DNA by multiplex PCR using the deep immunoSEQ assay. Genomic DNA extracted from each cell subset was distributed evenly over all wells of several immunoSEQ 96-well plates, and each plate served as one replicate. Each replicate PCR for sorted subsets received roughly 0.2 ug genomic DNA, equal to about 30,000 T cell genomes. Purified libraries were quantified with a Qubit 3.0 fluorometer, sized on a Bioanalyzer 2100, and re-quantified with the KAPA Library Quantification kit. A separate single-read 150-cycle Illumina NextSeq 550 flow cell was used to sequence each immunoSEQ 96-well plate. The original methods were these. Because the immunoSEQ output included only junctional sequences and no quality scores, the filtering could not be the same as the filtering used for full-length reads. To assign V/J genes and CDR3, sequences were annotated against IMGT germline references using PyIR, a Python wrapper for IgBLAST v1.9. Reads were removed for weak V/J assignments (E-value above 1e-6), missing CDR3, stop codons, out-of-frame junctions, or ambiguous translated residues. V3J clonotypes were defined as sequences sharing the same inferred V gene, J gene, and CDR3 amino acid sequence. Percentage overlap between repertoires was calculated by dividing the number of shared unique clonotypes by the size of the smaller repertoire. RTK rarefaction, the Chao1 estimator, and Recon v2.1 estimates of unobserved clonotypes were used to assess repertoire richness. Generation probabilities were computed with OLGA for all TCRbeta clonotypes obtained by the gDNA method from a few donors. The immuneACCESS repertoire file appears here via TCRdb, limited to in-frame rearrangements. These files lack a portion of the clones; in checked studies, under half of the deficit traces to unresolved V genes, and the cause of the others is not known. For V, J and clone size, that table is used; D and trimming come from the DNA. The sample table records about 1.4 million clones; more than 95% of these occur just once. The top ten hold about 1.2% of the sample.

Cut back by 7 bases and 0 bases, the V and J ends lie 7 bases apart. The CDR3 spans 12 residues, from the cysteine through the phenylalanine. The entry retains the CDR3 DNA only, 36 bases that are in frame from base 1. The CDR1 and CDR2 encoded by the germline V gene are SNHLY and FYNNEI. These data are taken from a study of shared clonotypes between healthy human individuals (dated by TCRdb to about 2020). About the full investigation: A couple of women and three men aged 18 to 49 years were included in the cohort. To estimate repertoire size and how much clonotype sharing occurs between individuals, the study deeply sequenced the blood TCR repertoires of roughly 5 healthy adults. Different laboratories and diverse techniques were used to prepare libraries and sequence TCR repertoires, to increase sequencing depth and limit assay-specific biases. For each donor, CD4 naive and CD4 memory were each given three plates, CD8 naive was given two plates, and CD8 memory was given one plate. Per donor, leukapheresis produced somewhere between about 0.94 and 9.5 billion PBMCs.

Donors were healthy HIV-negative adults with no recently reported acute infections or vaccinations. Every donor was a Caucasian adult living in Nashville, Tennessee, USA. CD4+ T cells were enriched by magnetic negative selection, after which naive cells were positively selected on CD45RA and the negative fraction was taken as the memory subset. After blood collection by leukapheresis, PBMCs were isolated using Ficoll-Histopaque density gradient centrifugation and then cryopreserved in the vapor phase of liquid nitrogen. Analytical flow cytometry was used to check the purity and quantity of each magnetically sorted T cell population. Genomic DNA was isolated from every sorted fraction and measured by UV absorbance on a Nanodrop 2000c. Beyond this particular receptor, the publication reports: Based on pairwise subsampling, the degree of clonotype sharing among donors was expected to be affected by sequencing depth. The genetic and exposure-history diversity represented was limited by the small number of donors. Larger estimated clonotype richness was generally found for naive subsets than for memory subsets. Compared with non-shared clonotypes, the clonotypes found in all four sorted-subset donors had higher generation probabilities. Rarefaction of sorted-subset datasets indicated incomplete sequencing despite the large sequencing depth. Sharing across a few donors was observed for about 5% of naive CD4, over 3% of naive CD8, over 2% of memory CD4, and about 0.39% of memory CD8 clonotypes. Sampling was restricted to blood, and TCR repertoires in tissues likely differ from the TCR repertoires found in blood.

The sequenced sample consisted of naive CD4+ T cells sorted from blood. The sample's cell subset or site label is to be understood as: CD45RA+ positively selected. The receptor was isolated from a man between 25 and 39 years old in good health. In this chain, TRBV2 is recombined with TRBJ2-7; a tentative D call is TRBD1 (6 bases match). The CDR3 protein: CASNRVSYEQYF. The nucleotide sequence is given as TGTGCCAGCAACAGGGTCTCCTACGAGCAGTACTTC.